The 28 T cell receptor beta chains in this list originate from one sample, sequenced in a study of cytomegalovirus exposure and HLA in healthy donors. With 60 Vbeta and 13 Jbeta primers, the PCR was carried out. Profiling relied on immunoSEQ multiplex PCR, and the TCRdb table lists in-frame clones only, not all of them. Of 90,000 to 100,000 clones listed, around 73% were seen once; the top ten hold about 0.69%. Source material: PBMCs. The receptor set was obtained from an older woman in good health and CMV-seronegative.

The chain has TRBV27 and TRBJ2-7; possible D gene TRBD2, 6 bases. Trimming left V 4 bases short and J 2 bases short, with 15 bases between. Per the germline V gene, CDR1 is MNHEY and CDR2 is SMNVEV (reference sequence). CDR3 length equals 15 residues. CDR3 amino acids: CASSSTEGGPYEQYF. Written as DNA, the CDR3 is TGTGCCAGCAGTTCGACGGAGGGAGGCCCCTACGAGCAGTACTTC.

This sequence joins TRBV6-5 and TRBJ2-7; tentative D call: TRBD2 (6 bases). The CDR3 sequence is 16 residues long. Per the germline V gene, CDR1 is MNHEY and CDR2 is SVGAGI. Trimming left V 4 bases short and J 0 bases short, with 16 bases between. The CDR3: CASSSAGYVISYEQYF. Written as DNA, the CDR3 is TGTGCCAGCAGTTCCGCGGGGTACGTGATCTCCTACGAGCAGTACTTC.

The rearrangement joins TRBV5-6 to TRBJ2-1, with D tentatively TRBD2 (6 bases). Trimming stripped 4 bases from V and 0 bases from J, with 11 bases between. This CDR3 spans 15 amino acids. Germline loops: CDR1 SGHDT, CDR2 YYEEEE. In DNA form, the CDR3 reads TGTGCCAGCAGCCTGGGACTCCTCTCCTACAATGAGCAGTTCTTC. Amino acid sequence: CASSLGLLSYNEQFF.

The chain carries TRBV18 and TRBJ2-7; perhaps TRBD2 as D (5 bases). This CDR3 is built from 15 residues. The V and J ends lost 3 bases and 0 bases respectively, with 12 bases between them. Germline V gene data show CDR1 as KGHSH and CDR2 as LQKENI. The CDR3 sequence is CASSPSGAVSYEQYF. As DNA, the CDR3 is TGTGCCAGCTCACCGAGCGGTGCTGTCTCCTACGAGCAGTACTTC.

CDR3 residues: CASSEEGQGLGNTEAFF. The CDR3 DNA follows: TGTGCCAGCAGCGAAGAGGGACAGGGGCTTGGGAACACTGAAGCTTTCTTT. The genes are TRBV25-1 and TRBJ1-1; 10 bases are shared with TRBD1. The V and J ends lost 6 bases and 1 base, in that order; junction bases with no gene match: 11. The CDR3 runs 17 residues. Germline V gene data show CDR1 as MGHDK and CDR2 as SYGVNS.

This chain connects TRBV29-1 to TRBJ2-5; maybe TRBD1 (6 bases). CDR3 length: 13 residues. The germline gives CDR1 SQVTM, CDR2 ANQGSEA. Trimming took 4 bases from V and 2 from J, leaving 11 bases between them. CDR3 nucleotide sequence: TGCAGCGTTGGACAAAGGGGGCAAGAGACCCAGTACTTC. Translated: CSVGQRGQETQYF.

The chain links TRBV4-1 to TRBJ2-7, with D possibly being TRBD1 (5 bases). Trimming stripped 1 base from V and 2 bases from J, with 12 bases between. This CDR3 comprises 15 residues. The germline V gene has CDR1 MGHRA and CDR2 YSYEKL. The CDR3 coding sequence is TGCGCCAGCAGCCAAGGTGCTGGGGCCACCTACGAGCAGTACTTC. This encodes CASSQGAGATYEQYF.

V and J are TRBV5-6 and TRBJ1-3, with TRBD1 identical over 9 bases. The length of the CDR3 is 16 residues. From germline, CDR1 is SGHDT and CDR2 YYEEEE. J was trimmed by 0 bases and V by 3 bases; bases with no gene match: 4. The CDR3 region has the DNA TGTGCCAGCAGCTGGATGACAGGGGGCTCTGGAAACACCATATATTTT. This sequence encodes CASSWMTGGSGNTIYF.

The rearrangement links TRBV6-5 to TRBJ2-7; a possible D gene is TRBD1 (5 bases). V gave up 0 bases and J gave up 9 bases, with 12 bases separating them. Germline V gene lookup returns CDR1 MNHEY and CDR2 SVGAGI. The CDR3 is 13 residues long. The CDR3 DNA sequence: TGTGCCAGCAGTTACTCGGGCAAAGGGGCGCAGTACTTC. This sequence encodes CASSYSGKGAQYF.

This clone was picked up a small number of times. This rearrangement joins TRBV7-8 to TRBJ1-5; D is perhaps TRBD1 (5 bases). Per germline, CDR1 SGHVS and CDR2 FQNEAQ. This CDR3 has 17 residues. Trimming cost V 2 bases and J 5 bases, with 19 bases left between them. This CDR3 is CASSLYGSRDSYQPQHF. The CDR3 nucleotides are TGTGCCAGCAGCTTATATGGTAGCAGGGATTCTTATCAGCCCCAGCATTTT.

The V call is TRBV9, the J call TRBJ2-3; D not resolved. Germline CDR1 is SGDLS and CDR2 is YYNGEE. The V end was cut by 5 bases, the J end by 2 bases, with 15 bases between. The CDR3 consists of 15 residues. As DNA, the CDR3 is TGTGCCAGCAGTACTTACGCTACCGTCACAGATACGCAGTATTTT. It yields the protein CASSTYATVTDTQYF. Full variable domain (remainder filled in from reference TRBV9 and TRBJ2-3): DSGVTQTPKHLITATGQRVTLRCSPRSGDLSVYWYQQSLDQGLQFLIQYYNGEERAKGNILERFSAQQFPDLHSELNLSSLELGDSALYFCASSTYATVTDTQYFGPGTRLTVL.

CDR3 sequence: CASSLRLGAHSYNEQFF. CDR3 coding DNA: TGTGCCAGCAGTTTAAGATTAGGAGCGCACTCCTACAATGAGCAGTTCTTC. The rearrangement uses TRBV28 and TRBJ2-1, with D unclear. CDR3 size: 17 residues. Germline CDR1 and CDR2: MDHEN and SYDVKM. Deletions cut 2 bases from V and 0 bases from J, with 14 bases between. The complete variable domain, with remaining parts taken from reference TRBV28 and TRBJ2-1, reads DVKVTQSSRYLVKRTGEKVFLECVQDMDHENMFWYRQDPGLGLRLIYFSYDVKMKEKGDIPEGYSVSREKKERFSLILESASTNQTSMYLCASSLRLGAHSYNEQFFGPGTRLTVL.

The chain employs TRBV27 and TRBJ2-7; 10 positions agree with TRBD1. This CDR3 is built from 15 residues. With 4 bases clipped from V and 3 bases from J, the junction kept 6 bases outside the gene matches. The germline gives CDR1 MNHEY, CDR2 SMNVEV (reference sequence). The CDR3 here is CASSSSGTGDYEQYF. For the CDR3, the DNA is TGTGCCAGCAGTTCATCCGGGACAGGGGACTACGAGCAGTACTTC.

This clone was counted between two and nine times. The J gene is TRBJ1-1, the V gene TRBV6-5; D may be TRBD1 (6 bases). Looked up from germline, CDR1 is MNHEY and CDR2 is SVGAGI. V was shortened by 5 bases and J by 0 bases, with 10 bases between the two germline ends. The CDR3 sequence is 14 residues long. The CDR3 sequence: CASSEDSLNTEAFF. The CDR3 DNA sequence: TGTGCCAGCAGTGAGGACAGTTTGAACACTGAAGCTTTCTTT.

The chain links TRBV7-9 to TRBJ1-2; 7 bases map to TRBD1. The V gene's germline CDR1 is SEHNR and CDR2 FQNEAQ (reference sequence). The CDR3 has 13 amino acids. V was pared by 3 bases and J by 7 bases, with 5 bases of the junction left unmatched. DNA of the CDR3: TGTGCCAGCAGCTTGGAGGGGGCTGGTGGCTACACCTTC. Its translation: CASSLEGAGGYTF.

The table lists this clone with a few counts. The chain has TRBV2 and TRBJ2-7; 14 nucleotides agree with TRBD2. Trimming cost V 5 bases and J 2 bases; bases outside gene matches: 2. The CDR3 has 15 amino acids. Germline assignment: CDR1 SNHLY and CDR2 FYNNEI. The CDR3 protein is CASSPTSGRAYEQYF. The CDR3 region has the DNA TGTGCCAGCAGTCCGACTAGCGGGAGGGCCTACGAGCAGTACTTC.

The chain is built from TRBV29-1 and TRBJ1-1; tentatively, D is TRBD1 (5 bases). Trimming cost V 5 bases and J 4 bases, with 17 bases left between them. Germline V gives CDR1 SQVTM, CDR2 ANQGSEA. This CDR3 is 14 amino acids long. CDR3 amino acids: CSVQTGLSGTEAFF. CDR3 DNA sequence: TGCAGCGTTCAAACGGGACTGAGTGGCACTGAAGCTTTCTTT.

The chain employs TRBV5-1 and TRBJ2-3; TRBD1 aligns across 9 bases. CDR3 length: 13 amino acids. V was pared by 3 bases and J by 4 bases, with 0 bases of the junction left unmatched. CDR1 and CDR2 (germline): SGHRS, YFSETQ. CDR3 nucleotide sequence: TGCGCCAGCAGCTGGGACAGGGCAGATACGCAGTATTTT. This sequence encodes CASSWDRADTQYF.

Only a few counts were recorded for this clone. The CDR3 sequence is CASSVRRGNYEQYF. CDR3 nucleotide sequence: TGTGCCAGCAGTGTAAGGCGGGGGAACTACGAGCAGTACTTC. This chain joins TRBV2 and TRBJ2-7, with 7 bases aligning to TRBD2. The V and J ends lost 4 bases and 3 bases, in that order; junction bases with no gene match: 6. CDR3 size: 14 residues. The germline CDR1 and CDR2 sequences are SNHLY and FYNNEI.

The genes are TRBV29-1 and TRBJ2-2, with 12 bases fitting TRBD1. V was pared by 4 bases and J by 6 bases, with 3 bases of the junction left unmatched. Germline V gene data show CDR1 as SQVTM and CDR2 as ANQGSEA. CDR3 size: 14 residues. CDR3 DNA sequence: TGCAGCGTTGTAGGGACAGGGGGCTCCGGGGAGCTGTTTTTT. This codes for CSVVGTGGSGELFF.

This chain joins TRBV7-9 and TRBJ2-3; 13 bases are a match to TRBD2. CDR3 length equals 16 residues. The junction had 4 bases not matched to a gene; V was cut back by 5 bases and J by 2 bases. Germline lookup yields CDR1 SEHNR and CDR2 FQNEAQ (reference sequence). The CDR3 DNA reads TGTGCCAGCAGCCAGGGGACTAGCGGGGACACAGATACGCAGTATTTT. Amino acids: CASSQGTSGDTDTQYF.

The gene calls are TRBV5-6 and TRBJ2-5, with 10 bases aligning to TRBD2. The germline gives CDR1 SGHDT, CDR2 YYEEEE. V gave up 5 bases and J gave up 2 bases; unmatched junction bases: 12. This CDR3 spans 17 amino acids. The CDR3 is CASSTTGLAVRQETQYF. CDR3 in DNA: TGTGCCAGCAGTACTACTGGACTAGCGGTACGACAAGAGACCCAGTACTTC.

The J gene is TRBJ1-2, the V gene TRBV25-1; possible D gene TRBD1, 5 bases. The germline CDR1 and CDR2 sequences are MGHDK and SYGVNS. The CDR3 is 14 amino acids. The V end lost 3 bases, the J end lost 2 bases, and 10 bases lay between the germline ends. The CDR3 is CASSDQGRNYGYTF. CDR3 in DNA: TGTGCCAGCAGTGATCAGGGCCGCAACTATGGCTACACCTTC.

The chain employs TRBV11-2 and TRBJ2-5; 7 bases fit TRBD2. The CDR3 extends over 15 amino acids. V lost 1 base and J lost 1; bases outside the gene matches: 3. The germline V gene encodes CDR1 SGHAT and CDR2 FQNNGV. This CDR3 reads CASSLGGTTQETQYF. The CDR3 DNA is TGTGCCAGCAGCTTAGGAGGGACTACCCAAGAGACCCAGTACTTC.

This clone has more than one count but fewer than ten. The rearrangement joins TRBV4-3 to TRBJ1-1, with TRBD1 identical over 7 bases. From germline, CDR1 is LGHNA and CDR2 YSLEER. V lost 2 bases to trimming and J lost 4 bases; unmatched junction nucleotides: 7. This CDR3 comprises 15 residues. CDR3 amino acids: CASSQSHSGGTEAFF. DNA of the CDR3: TGCGCCAGCAGCCAAAGCCATTCAGGGGGCACTGAAGCTTTCTTT.

The chain has TRBV2 and TRBJ1-2, with 9 bases lining up with TRBD1. The V segment lost 3 bases and the J segment 5 bases; nucleotides outside the gene matches: 7. Germline V CDR1 and CDR2: SNHLY, FYNNEI. The CDR3 contains 15 residues. DNA for the CDR3: TGTGCCAGCAGTGACACCGGGACAGGGATTTATGGCTACACCTTC. Its translation: CASSDTGTGIYGYTF.

The chain links TRBV6-5 to TRBJ1-6, with 9 positions matching TRBD1. V gave up 2 bases and J gave up 8 bases; unmatched junction bases: 1. There are 14 residues in the CDR3. Germline CDR1 and CDR2: MNHEY and SVGAGI. This CDR3 is CASSYRTGDSPLHF. Written as DNA, the CDR3 is TGTGCCAGCAGTTACAGGACAGGGGATTCACCCCTCCACTTT.

The chain couples TRBV5-6 to TRBJ2-3, with 10 bases lining up with TRBD2. Losses at the gene ends were 4 bases for V and 4 bases for J; bases not matched to a gene: 9. The germline V gene encodes CDR1 SGHDT and CDR2 YYEEEE. CDR3 length: 16 amino acids. The CDR3 protein is CASSVASGSLADTQYF. CDR3 DNA: TGTGCCAGCAGCGTAGCTAGCGGGAGCCTCGCAGATACGCAGTATTTT.